This T cell receptor beta chain was documented in a study of glioma-infiltrating T cells. The iRepertoire nested amplicon-rescue multiplex PCR amplified TCR alpha and beta CDR3s from RNA. MiXCR, applied by TCRdb to the multiplex PCR reads, yields one record per CDR3 protein. There are 4,500 to 7,500 distinct CDR3 sequences in the sample; 25% to 35% occur only once, and under 15% lies in the top ten. The V and J ends lost 1 base and 6 bases, in that order; junction bases with no gene match: 9. The CDR3 extends over 16 amino acids. CDR1 and CDR2 (germline): LGHNA, YNFKEQ. Study-wide results and limits: Non-neoplastic patients had below-expected tissue-blood divergence, while all gliomas exceeded expectation. Only very few CDR3 sequences appeared in both tissue and blood.

This clonotype was picked up many times. Its antigen remains unidentified. This clonotype was sampled from a human donor with low-grade glioma or glioblastoma, undergoing nonglioma brain surgery, or in good health (not recorded which). The V and J genes are TRBV4-2 and TRBJ2-3; 8 bases line up with TRBD2. Sequencing was carried out using glioma tissue, nonneoplastic brain tissue, or PBMCs (not recorded which). The CDR3 region is CASSQGLAGSQDTQYF. The CDR3 DNA is TGTGCCAGCAGCCAAGGGCTAGCGGGTTCTCAGGATACGCAGTATTTT.